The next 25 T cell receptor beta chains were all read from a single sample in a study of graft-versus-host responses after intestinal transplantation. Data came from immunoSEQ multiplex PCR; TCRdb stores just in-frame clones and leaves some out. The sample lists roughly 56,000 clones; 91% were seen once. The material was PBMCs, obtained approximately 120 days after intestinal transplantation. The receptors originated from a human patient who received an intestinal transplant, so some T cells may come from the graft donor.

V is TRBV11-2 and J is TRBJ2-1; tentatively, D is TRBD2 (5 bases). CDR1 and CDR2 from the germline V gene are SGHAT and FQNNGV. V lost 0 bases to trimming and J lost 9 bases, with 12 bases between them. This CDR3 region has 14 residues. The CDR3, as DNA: TGTGCCAGCAGCTTAGATCTAGCCGGAGGTGAGCAGTTCTTC. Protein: CASSLDLAGGEQFF.

This CDR3 reads CASSQASGLAGGEQFF. The CDR3 coding sequence is TGCGCCAGCAGCCAAGCCTCGGGACTAGCGGGAGGTGAGCAGTTCTTC. The rearrangement joins TRBV4-1 to TRBJ2-1; 15 positions match TRBD2. The CDR3 sequence is 16 residues long. Germline loops: CDR1 MGHRA, CDR2 YSYEKL. V gave up 1 base and J gave up 9 bases; unmatched junction bases: 4.

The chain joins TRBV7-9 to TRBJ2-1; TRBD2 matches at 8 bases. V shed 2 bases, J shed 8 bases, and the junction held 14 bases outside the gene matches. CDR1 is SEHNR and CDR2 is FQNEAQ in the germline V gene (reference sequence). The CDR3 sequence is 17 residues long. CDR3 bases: TGTGCCAGCAGCTTACCGCGGGGGGAGATAGATGGCGATGAGCAGTTCTTC. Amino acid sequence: CASSLPRGEIDGDEQFF. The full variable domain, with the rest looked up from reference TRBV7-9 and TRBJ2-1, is DTGVSQNPRHKITKRGQNVTFRCDPISEHNRLYWYRQTLGQGPEFLTYFQNEAQLEKSRLLSDRFSAERPKGSFSTLEIQRTEQGDSAMYLCASSLPRGEIDGDEQFFGPGTRLTVL.

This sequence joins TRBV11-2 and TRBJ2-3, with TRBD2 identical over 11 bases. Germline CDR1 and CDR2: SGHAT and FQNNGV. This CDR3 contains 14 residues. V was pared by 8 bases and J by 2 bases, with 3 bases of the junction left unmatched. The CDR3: CASQLAGVTDTQYF. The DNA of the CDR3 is TGTGCCAGCCAACTAGCGGGGGTCACAGATACGCAGTATTTT.

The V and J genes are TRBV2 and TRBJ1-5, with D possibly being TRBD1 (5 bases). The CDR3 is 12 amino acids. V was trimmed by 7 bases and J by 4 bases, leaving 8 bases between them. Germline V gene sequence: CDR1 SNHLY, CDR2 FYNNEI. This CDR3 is CASMGPNQPQHF. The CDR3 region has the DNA TGTGCCAGCATGGGACCGAATCAGCCCCAGCATTTT.

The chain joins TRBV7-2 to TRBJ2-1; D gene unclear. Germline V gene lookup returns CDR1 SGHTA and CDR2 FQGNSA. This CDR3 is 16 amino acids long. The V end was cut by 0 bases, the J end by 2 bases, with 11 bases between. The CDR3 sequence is CASSLARRGPYNEQFF. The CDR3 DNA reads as TGTGCCAGCAGCTTAGCTAGGCGAGGCCCCTACAATGAGCAGTTCTTC.

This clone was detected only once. The CDR3 spells CAIGQGLATYEQYF. CDR3 coding DNA: TGTGCCATTGGACAGGGACTAGCAACGTACGAGCAGTACTTC. The rearrangement links TRBV28 to TRBJ2-7; maybe TRBD2 (9 bases). Trimming removed 10 bases at V and 4 bases at J, with 20 bases between. The CDR3 contains 14 residues. Germline assignment: CDR1 MDHEN and CDR2 SYDVKM.

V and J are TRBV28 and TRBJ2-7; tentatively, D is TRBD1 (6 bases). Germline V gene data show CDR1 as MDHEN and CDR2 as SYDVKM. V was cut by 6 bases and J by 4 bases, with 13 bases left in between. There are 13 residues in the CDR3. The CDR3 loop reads CASRVGQPYEQYF. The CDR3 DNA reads TGTGCCAGCAGGGTAGGACAGCCTTACGAGCAGTACTTC.

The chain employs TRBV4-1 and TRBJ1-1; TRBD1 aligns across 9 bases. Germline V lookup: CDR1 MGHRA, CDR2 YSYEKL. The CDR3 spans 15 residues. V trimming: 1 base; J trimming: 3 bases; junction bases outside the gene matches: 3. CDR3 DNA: TGCGCCAGCAGCCAAGCTGGGACAGGGTACACTGAAGCTTTCTTT. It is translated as CASSQAGTGYTEAFF.

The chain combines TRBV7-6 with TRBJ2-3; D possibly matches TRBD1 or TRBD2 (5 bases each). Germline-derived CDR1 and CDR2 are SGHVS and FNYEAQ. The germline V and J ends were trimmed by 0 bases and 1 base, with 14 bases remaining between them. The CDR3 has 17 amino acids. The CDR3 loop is CASSLASPGRGTDTQYF. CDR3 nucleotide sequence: TGTGCCAGCAGCTTAGCATCGCCAGGGAGAGGCACAGATACGCAGTATTTT. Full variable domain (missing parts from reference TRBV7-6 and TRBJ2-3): GAGVSQSPRYKVTKRGQDVALRCDPISGHVSLYWYRQALGQGPEFLTYFNYEAQQDKSGLPNDRFSAERPEGSISTLTIQRTEQRDSAMYRCASSLASPGRGTDTQYFGPGTRLTVL.

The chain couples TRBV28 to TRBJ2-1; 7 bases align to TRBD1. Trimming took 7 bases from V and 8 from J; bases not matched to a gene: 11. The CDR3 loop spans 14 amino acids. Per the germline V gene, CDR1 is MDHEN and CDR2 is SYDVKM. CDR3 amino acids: CASKWTGLGDEQFF. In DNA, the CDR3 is TGTGCCAGCAAATGGACAGGCCTGGGGGATGAGCAGTTCTTC. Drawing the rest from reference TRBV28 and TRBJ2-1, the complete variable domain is DVKVTQSSRYLVKRTGEKVFLECVQDMDHENMFWYRQDPGLGLRLIYFSYDVKMKEKGDIPEGYSVSREKKERFSLILESASTNQTSMYLCASKWTGLGDEQFFGPGTRLTVL.

The CDR3 DNA reads TGTGCCACCTGGCCAGTCAGAGCCGGGGAGCTGTTTTTT. This translates into CATWPVRAGELFF. V gene TRBV6-5 combines with J gene TRBJ2-2; D gene uncertain. Trimming removed 10 bases from V and 6 bases from J, with 15 bases in between. Looked up from germline, CDR1 is MNHEY and CDR2 is SVGAGI. The CDR3 contains 13 residues.

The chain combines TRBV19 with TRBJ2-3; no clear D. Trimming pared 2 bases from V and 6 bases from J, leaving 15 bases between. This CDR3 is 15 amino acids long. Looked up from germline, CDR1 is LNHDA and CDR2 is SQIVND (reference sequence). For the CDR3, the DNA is TGTGCCAGTAGTATACCCGCCGCGGCGGTGGATACGCAGTATTTT. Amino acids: CASSIPAAAVDTQYF.

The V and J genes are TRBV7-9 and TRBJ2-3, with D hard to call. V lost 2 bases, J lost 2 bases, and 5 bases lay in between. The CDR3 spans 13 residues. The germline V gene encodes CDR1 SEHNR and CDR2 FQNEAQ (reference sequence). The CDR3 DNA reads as TGTGCCAGCAGCTTACACGACACAGATACGCAGTATTTT. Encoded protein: CASSLHDTDTQYF.

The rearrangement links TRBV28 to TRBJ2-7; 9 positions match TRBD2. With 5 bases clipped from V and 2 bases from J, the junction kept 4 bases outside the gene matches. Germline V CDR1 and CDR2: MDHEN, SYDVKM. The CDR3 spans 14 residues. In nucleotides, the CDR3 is TGTGCCAGCAGTCGGACTAGCGAGACCTACGAGCAGTACTTC. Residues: CASSRTSETYEQYF.

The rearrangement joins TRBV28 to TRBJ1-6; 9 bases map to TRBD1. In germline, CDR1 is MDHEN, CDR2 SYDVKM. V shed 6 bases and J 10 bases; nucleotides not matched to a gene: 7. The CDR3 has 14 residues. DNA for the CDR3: TGTGCCAGCAGGGCTTGGACAGGGGAATCACCCCTCCACTTT. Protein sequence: CASRAWTGESPLHF.

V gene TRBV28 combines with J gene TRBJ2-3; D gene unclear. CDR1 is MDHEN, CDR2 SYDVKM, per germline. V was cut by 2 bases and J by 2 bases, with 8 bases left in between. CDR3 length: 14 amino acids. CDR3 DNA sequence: TGTGCCAGCAGTTTAGACACTATCACAGATACGCAGTATTTT. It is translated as CASSLDTITDTQYF.

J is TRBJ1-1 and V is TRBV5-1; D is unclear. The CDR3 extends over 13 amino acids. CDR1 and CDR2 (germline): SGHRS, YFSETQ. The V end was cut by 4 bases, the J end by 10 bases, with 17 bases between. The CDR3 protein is CASSPGNQVGAFF. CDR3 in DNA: TGCGCCAGCAGCCCTGGGAATCAGGTGGGAGCTTTCTTT.

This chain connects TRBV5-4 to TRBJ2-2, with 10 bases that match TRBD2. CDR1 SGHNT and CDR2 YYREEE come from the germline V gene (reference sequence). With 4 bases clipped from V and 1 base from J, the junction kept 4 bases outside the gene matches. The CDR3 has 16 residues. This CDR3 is CASSRGLAKNTGELFF. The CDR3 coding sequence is TGTGCCAGCAGCAGGGGACTAGCGAAGAACACCGGGGAGCTGTTTTTT.

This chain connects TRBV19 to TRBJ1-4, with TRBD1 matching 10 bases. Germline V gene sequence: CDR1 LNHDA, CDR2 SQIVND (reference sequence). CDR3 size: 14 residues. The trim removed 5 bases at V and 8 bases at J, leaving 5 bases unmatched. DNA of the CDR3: TGTGCCAGTAGTTCGGGACAGGGGATGGAAAAACTGTTTTTT. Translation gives CASSSGQGMEKLFF.

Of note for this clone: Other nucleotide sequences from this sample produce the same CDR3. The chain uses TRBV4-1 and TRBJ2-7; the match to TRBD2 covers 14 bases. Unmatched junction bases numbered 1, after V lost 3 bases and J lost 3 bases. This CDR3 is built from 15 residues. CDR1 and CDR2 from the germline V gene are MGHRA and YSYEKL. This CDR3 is CASSQGTSGGYEQYF. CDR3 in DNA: TGCGCCAGCAGCCAGGGGACTAGCGGGGGCTACGAGCAGTACTTC.

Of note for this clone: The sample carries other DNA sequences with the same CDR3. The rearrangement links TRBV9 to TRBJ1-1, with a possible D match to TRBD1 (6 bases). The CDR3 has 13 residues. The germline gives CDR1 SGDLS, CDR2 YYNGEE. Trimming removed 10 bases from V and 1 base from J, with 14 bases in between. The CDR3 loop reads CAGGRGANTEAFF. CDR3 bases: TGTGCCGGGGGGCGGGGGGCGAACACTGAAGCTTTCTTT.

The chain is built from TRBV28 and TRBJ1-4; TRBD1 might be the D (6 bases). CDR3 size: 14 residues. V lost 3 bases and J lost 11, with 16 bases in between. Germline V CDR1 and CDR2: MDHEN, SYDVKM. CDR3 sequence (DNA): TGTGCCAGCAGTTTGAGGGGGTTGGGGGACAAACTGTTTTTT. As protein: CASSLRGLGDKLFF. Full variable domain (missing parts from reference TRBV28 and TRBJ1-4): DVKVTQSSRYLVKRTGEKVFLECVQDMDHENMFWYRQDPGLGLRLIYFSYDVKMKEKGDIPEGYSVSREKKERFSLILESASTNQTSMYLCASSLRGLGDKLFFGSGTQLSVL.

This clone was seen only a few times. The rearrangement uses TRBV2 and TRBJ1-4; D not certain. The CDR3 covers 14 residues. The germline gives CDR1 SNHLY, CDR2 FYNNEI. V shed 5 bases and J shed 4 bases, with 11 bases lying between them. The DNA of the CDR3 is TGTGCCAGCAGTAAGGAGCGCAATAATGAAAAACTGTTTTTT. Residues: CASSKERNNEKLFF.

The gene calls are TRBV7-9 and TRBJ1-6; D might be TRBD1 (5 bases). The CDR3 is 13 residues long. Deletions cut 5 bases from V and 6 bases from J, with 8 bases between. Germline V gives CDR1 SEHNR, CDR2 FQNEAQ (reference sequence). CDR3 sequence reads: CASSLQGNSPLHF. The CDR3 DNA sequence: TGTGCCAGCAGCCTCCAGGGTAATTCACCCCTCCACTTT. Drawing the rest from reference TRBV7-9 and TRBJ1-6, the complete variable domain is DTGVSQNPRHKITKRGQNVTFRCDPISEHNRLYWYRQTLGQGPEFLTYFQNEAQLEKSRLLSDRFSAERPKGSFSTLEIQRTEQGDSAMYLCASSLQGNSPLHFGNGTRLTVT.